Below are 27 T cell receptor beta chains sequenced from a single sample in a study of blood T cell repertoires in COVID-19. This table comes from immunoSEQ multiplex PCR, and its TCRdb copy is limited to in-frame clones, with some not included. The sample contains 200,000 to 300,000 clones, around 82% of which appear only once. Sequencing was performed on peripheral blood. The receptors come from a woman in her 70s with acute or convalescent COVID-19.

The chain has TRBV5-4 and TRBJ2-7, with 13 nucleotides matching TRBD2. Looked up from germline, CDR1 is SGHNT and CDR2 is YYREEE (reference sequence). CDR3 length equals 17 residues. The V segment lost 2 bases and the J segment 4 bases; nucleotides outside the gene matches: 9. This chain's CDR3 is CASSLNNPLAGGYEQYF. The CDR3 bases are TGTGCCAGCAGCTTAAACAATCCACTAGCGGGGGGGTACGAGCAGTACTTC.

The genes are TRBV27 and TRBJ2-7; 10 positions agree with TRBD2. Trimming cost V 2 bases and J 5 bases; bases outside gene matches: 6. This CDR3 contains 15 residues. The germline V gene has CDR1 MNHEY and CDR2 SMNVEV (reference sequence). CDR3 residues: CASSLLAGAGHEQYF. CDR3 bases: TGTGCCAGCAGTTTACTAGCGGGGGCGGGCCACGAGCAGTACTTC.

V is TRBV7-9 and J is TRBJ2-7; 8 nucleotides agree with TRBD1. Germline V lookup: CDR1 SEHNR, CDR2 FQNEAQ (reference sequence). V shed 4 bases and J 12 bases; nucleotides not matched to a gene: 8. The CDR3 sequence is 12 residues long. The CDR3 DNA reads as TGTGCCAGCAGCTCCTCGAACAGGGGGAGGTACTTC. As protein: CASSSSNRGRYF.

The rearrangement joins TRBV4-3 to TRBJ1-6; D may be TRBD1 (5 bases). The CDR3 length is 15 residues. Germline-derived CDR1 and CDR2 are LGHNA and YSLEER. V was trimmed by 0 bases and J by 9 bases, leaving 12 bases between them. This CDR3 is CASSQDLGVGSPLHF. The CDR3, as DNA: TGCGCCAGCAGCCAAGATTTAGGGGTAGGTTCACCCCTCCACTTT.

This clone was seen more than once but under ten times. The V call is TRBV30, the J call TRBJ1-2; 8 positions agree with TRBD1. The CDR3 spans 15 residues. Germline V gene data show CDR1 as GTSNPN and CDR2 as SVGIG (reference sequence). V dropped 2 bases and J dropped 0; count of bases not matched to a gene: 5. The chain's CDR3 is CAWSLQTGANYGYTF. As DNA, the CDR3 is TGTGCCTGGAGTCTTCAGACAGGGGCTAACTATGGCTACACCTTC.

This clone appeared once. The CDR3: CASSDWDRGNTIYF. The CDR3 DNA follows: TGTGCCAGCAGCGACTGGGACAGAGGAAACACCATATATTTT. The chain recombines TRBV9 with TRBJ1-3; 7 bases align to TRBD1. Germline trimming cut 3 bases from V and 4 bases from J; bases unmatched to any gene: 4. The germline V gene encodes CDR1 SGDLS and CDR2 YYNGEE. This CDR3 has 14 residues.

This rearrangement joins TRBV10-1 to TRBJ2-7; 13 nucleotides align to TRBD2. This CDR3 contains 20 residues. Germline lookup yields CDR1 WNHNN and CDR2 SYGVQD (reference sequence). V shed 0 bases, J shed 2 bases, and the junction held 13 bases outside the gene matches. DNA for the CDR3: TGCGCCAGCAGTGAGTCTAGGACTAGCGGGGGCCTGCCACCGGCCTACGAGCAGTACTTC. Translation: CASSESRTSGGLPPAYEQYF.

This clone was seen a handful of times. The chain joins TRBV6-2 or TRBV6-3 to TRBJ1-5; TRBD1 agrees at 7 bases. Germline V CDR1 and CDR2: MNHEY, SVGEGT. The CDR3 is 17 residues long. V lost 0 bases, J lost 0 bases, and 5 bases stayed unmatched. This CDR3 is CASSYSWTGYSNQPQHF. The CDR3 coding sequence is TGTGCCAGCAGTTACTCATGGACAGGATATAGCAATCAGCCCCAGCATTTT.

This rearrangement joins TRBV3-1 (or the pseudogene TRBV3-2) to TRBJ2-7; 11 bases are shared with TRBD2. This CDR3 region has 13 residues. The V gene's germline CDR1 is LGHDT and CDR2 YNNKEL (reference sequence). This CDR3 is CASSLTNGGLAVV. As DNA, the CDR3 is TGTGCCAGCAGCCTCACGAATGGGGGACTAGCGGTCGTC.

This clone showed up just a few times. DNA for the CDR3: TGTGCCAGCAGCTTGTCATATTCACCCCTCCACTTT. Its translation is CASSLSYSPLHF. The rearrangement uses TRBV5-6 and TRBJ1-6; D is uncertain. The CDR3 has 12 residues. Trimming pared 1 base from V and 8 bases from J, leaving 4 bases between. CDR1 SGHDT and CDR2 YYEEEE come from the germline V gene.

In its sample, this clone was seen once. This chain links TRBV7-9 with TRBJ1-2; 7 positions match TRBD1. The CDR3 sequence is 16 residues long. J gave up 4 bases and V 6 bases, and 14 bases lay outside the gene matches. The germline gives CDR1 SEHNR, CDR2 FQNEAQ (reference sequence). The CDR3 spells CASRGTPGQQVYGYTF. CDR3 nucleotide sequence: TGTGCCAGCAGAGGTACGCCGGGACAGCAAGTCTATGGCTACACCTTC.

The chain employs TRBV12-3 or TRBV12-4 and TRBJ1-1; D unclear. V lost 3 bases and J 6 bases, leaving 8 bases between the germline ends. This CDR3 region has 12 residues. CDR3 nucleotides: TGTGCCAGCAGTTTCCCCGGGTCTGAAGCTTTCTTT. This encodes CASSFPGSEAFF.

The rearrangement joins TRBV7-2 to TRBJ2-7; 9 nucleotides agree with TRBD2. Looked up from germline, CDR1 is SGHTA and CDR2 is FQGNSA. V dropped 10 bases and J dropped 0; count of bases not matched to a gene: 13. This CDR3 has 16 residues. DNA for the CDR3: TGTGCCACTGAGAGGAGAAGCGGGGGGAGCTCCTACGAGCAGTACTTC. Translated, it gives CATERRSGGSSYEQYF. Looking up the rest from reference TRBV7-2 and TRBJ2-7 gives the full variable domain: GAGVSQSPSNKVTEKGKDVELRCDPISGHTALYWYRQSLGQGLEFLIYFQGNSAPDKSGLPSDRFSAERTGGSVSTLTIQRTQQEDSAVYLCATERRSGGSSYEQYFGPGTRLTVT.

In DNA, the CDR3 is TGTGCCAGCAGCGGATCCGGGACAGAGTACGAGCAGTACTTC. Translated, it gives CASSGSGTEYEQYF. This chain uses TRBV9 with TRBJ2-7; 7 bases map to TRBD1. Germline-derived CDR1 and CDR2 are SGDLS and YYNGEE. The CDR3 consists of 14 residues. The V and J ends lost 3 bases and 4 bases, in that order; junction bases with no gene match: 7.

This rearrangement joins TRBV7-2 to TRBJ1-4; D might be TRBD1 (5 bases). The germline V gene encodes CDR1 SGHTA and CDR2 FQGNSA. The CDR3 has 13 amino acids. V lost 5 bases, J lost 8 bases, and 12 bases lay in between. This CDR3 reads CASSLRQWEKLFF. The CDR3 nucleotides read TGTGCCAGCAGCCTACGACAGTGGGAAAAACTGTTTTTT.

The chain uses TRBV4-2 and TRBJ2-5; TRBD1 agrees at 9 bases. CDR3 length: 14 amino acids. V trimming: 5 bases; J trimming: 6 bases; junction bases outside the gene matches: 7. The germline V gene has CDR1 LGHNA and CDR2 YNFKEQ. The CDR3 sequence is CASSSTGGDQTQYF. The CDR3 DNA reads TGTGCCAGCAGCTCGACAGGGGGTGATCAGACCCAGTACTTC.

This chain joins TRBV30 and TRBJ1-5; 9 bases fit TRBD1. Germline CDR1 reads GTSNPN; CDR2 reads SVGIG (reference sequence). J gave up 6 bases and V 1 base, and 13 bases lay outside the gene matches. CDR3 size: 17 residues. CDR3 amino acids: CAWSEGQGSLLVQPQHF. CDR3 in DNA: TGTGCCTGGAGTGAGGGACAGGGATCGTTACTAGTTCAGCCCCAGCATTTT.

This chain connects TRBV19 to TRBJ1-2, with 9 bases identical to TRBD1. V was pared by 7 bases and J by 4 bases, with 10 bases of the junction left unmatched. CDR1 is LNHDA and CDR2 is SQIVND in the germline V gene (reference sequence). The CDR3 runs to 15 residues. Here the CDR3 reads CASIYSDRGSYGYTF. In DNA form, the CDR3 reads TGTGCCAGTATATATTCGGACAGGGGTAGCTATGGCTACACCTTC.

This sequence joins TRBV2 and TRBJ2-1; 7 nucleotides agree with TRBD1. This CDR3 comprises 13 residues. V shed 5 bases, J shed 7 bases, and the junction held 5 bases outside the gene matches. CDR1 SNHLY and CDR2 FYNNEI come from the germline V gene. CDR3 sequence: CASSRQGDNEQFF. The CDR3 DNA reads as TGTGCCAGCAGTCGGCAGGGGGATAATGAGCAGTTCTTC. Filled out from reference TRBV2 and TRBJ2-1, the complete variable domain reads EPEVTQTPSHQVTQMGQEVILRCVPISNHLYFYWYRQILGQKVEFLVSFYNNEISEKSEIFDDQFSVERPDGSNFTLKIRSTKLEDSAMYFCASSRQGDNEQFFGPGTRLTVL.

The chain is built from TRBV14 and TRBJ2-6; 8 bases are a match to TRBD1. V gave up 6 bases and J gave up 3 bases; unmatched junction bases: 10. This CDR3 spans 17 amino acids. In germline, CDR1 is SGHDN, CDR2 FVKESK. CDR3 DNA: TGTGCCAGCAGTCACGGACAGGGACTGTTTGGGGCCAACGTCCTGACTTTC. It specifies CASSHGQGLFGANVLTF.

The V and J genes are TRBV29-1 and TRBJ1-3; D unresolved. The CDR3 length is 13 residues. Trimming removed 4 bases at V and 1 base at J, with 8 bases between. The V gene's germline CDR1 is SQVTM and CDR2 ANQGSEA. The CDR3 is CSVVPSSGNTIYF. The CDR3 DNA sequence: TGCAGCGTTGTTCCTAGTTCTGGAAACACCATATATTTT.

The V call is TRBV10-2, the J call TRBJ2-7; possibly TRBD1 for D (6 bases). Germline-derived CDR1 and CDR2 are WSHSY and SAAADI. The CDR3 runs 16 residues. V was cut by 4 bases and J by 0 bases, with 16 bases left in between. The DNA for the CDR3 is TGCGCCAGCAGTGGTCTAGACAGGACGAACTCCTACGAGCAGTACTTC. This codes for CASSGLDRTNSYEQYF.

J is TRBJ1-2 and V is TRBV6-5; 10 bases agree with TRBD1. Germline CDR1 reads MNHEY; CDR2 reads SVGAGI. The CDR3 loop spans 14 amino acids. The V segment lost 6 bases and the J segment 8 bases; nucleotides outside the gene matches: 9. The CDR3 DNA is TGTGCCAGCAGCTCCGACAGGGGGCAATACGGCTACACCTTC. Its protein is CASSSDRGQYGYTF.

The gene calls are TRBV7-2 and TRBJ1-4; D may be TRBD1 (6 bases). CDR1 and CDR2 from the germline V gene are SGHTA and FQGNSA. The CDR3 runs 14 residues. Trimming shortened V by 1 base and J by 5 bases, and 8 bases separated the two germline ends. CDR3 sequence reads: CASSLGGRNEKLFF. CDR3 in DNA: TGTGCCAGCAGCTTAGGGGGGCGGAATGAAAAACTGTTTTTT.

This clone has just one count. The V gene is TRBV3-1 (or the pseudogene TRBV3-2), the J gene TRBJ2-6, with a possible D match to TRBD1 (6 bases). The V end lost 0 bases, the J end lost 0 bases, and 9 bases lay between the germline ends. CDR1 and CDR2 from the germline V gene are LGHDT and YNNKEL (reference sequence). The CDR3 consists of 17 residues. CDR3 sequence: CASSQDRQDSGANVLTF. The DNA of the CDR3 is TGTGCCAGCAGCCAAGATCGACAGGACTCTGGGGCCAACGTCCTGACTTTC.

The chain uses TRBV19 and TRBJ1-4; D call uncertain. V dropped 2 bases and J dropped 0 bases, with 7 bases sitting between them. Germline loops: CDR1 LNHDA, CDR2 SQIVND (reference sequence). This CDR3 contains 15 residues. This chain's CDR3 is CASSIRVATNEKLFF. The CDR3 DNA reads TGTGCCAGTAGTATACGGGTGGCAACTAATGAAAAACTGTTTTTT.

The gene calls are TRBV12-2 and TRBJ1-2; the D call of TRBD1 is as the table states it, not checked on the DNA. TRBV12-2 is classified as a pseudogene. This CDR3 is built from 13 residues. The CDR3 is CASRRTRQGGYTF. In DNA, the CDR3 is TGTGCAAGTCGCCGAACGAGACAGGGCGGCTACACCTTC.